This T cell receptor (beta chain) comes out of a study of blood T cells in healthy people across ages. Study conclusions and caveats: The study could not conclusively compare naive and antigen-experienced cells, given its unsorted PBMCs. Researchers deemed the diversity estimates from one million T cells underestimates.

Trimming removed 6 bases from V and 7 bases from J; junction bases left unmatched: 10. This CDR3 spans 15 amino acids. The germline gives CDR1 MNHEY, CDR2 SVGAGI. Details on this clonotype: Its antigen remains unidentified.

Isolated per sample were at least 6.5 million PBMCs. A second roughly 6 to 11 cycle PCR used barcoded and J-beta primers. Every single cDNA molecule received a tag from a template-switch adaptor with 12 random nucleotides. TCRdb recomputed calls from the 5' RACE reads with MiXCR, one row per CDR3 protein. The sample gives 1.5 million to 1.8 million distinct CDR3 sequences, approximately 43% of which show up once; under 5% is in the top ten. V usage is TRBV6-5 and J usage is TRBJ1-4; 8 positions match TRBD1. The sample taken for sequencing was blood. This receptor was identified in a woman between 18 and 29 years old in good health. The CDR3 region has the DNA TGTGCCAGCAGATCCCAGGGGGCGCGAGGTGAAAAACTGTTTTTT. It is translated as CASRSQGARGEKLFF.